Listed below are T cell receptor beta chains from one sample, sequenced in a study of blood T cell repertoires in COVID-19. TCRdb keeps only in-frame clones here, not all; method: immunoSEQ multiplex PCR. The sample gives over 130,000 clones, about 80% of which show up once; around 3% is in the top ten. The specimen was PBMCs or T cells enriched from blood (not recorded which). The receptors derive from a woman in her forties or fifties who had recovered from COVID-19. CDR3s include the opening cysteine and the closing phenylalanine or tryptophan. D genes are given only for firm matches. The size entry is marked missing in some rows and otherwise reads once, few, many or a size class.

v_call: TRBV30; clone_size: -; d_call: -; j_call: TRBJ2-3; cdr3_aa: CAWSVSAKADTQYF; cdr3_nt: TGTGCCTGGAGTGTATCAGCGAAGGCAGATACGCAGTATTTT
v_call: TRBV27; clone_size: -; d_call: TRBD1; j_call: TRBJ2-7; cdr3_aa: CATGTGVREQYF; cdr3_nt: TGTGCCACCGGGACAGGGGTTCGCGAGCAGTACTTC
v_call: TRBV18; clone_size: -; d_call: -; j_call: TRBJ1-3; cdr3_aa: CASSPPTGPGNTIYF; cdr3_nt: TGTGCCAGCTCACCTCCTACAGGGCCCGGAAACACCATATATTTT
v_call: TRBV18; clone_size: -; d_call: -; j_call: TRBJ1-5; cdr3_aa: CASSTNRDQPQHF; cdr3_nt: TGTGCCAGCTCAACCAACAGGGATCAGCCCCAGCATTTT
v_call: TRBV28; clone_size: -; d_call: TRBD1; j_call: TRBJ1-2; cdr3_aa: CASSLAGGVGYTF; cdr3_nt: TGTGCCAGTTCCCTGGCAGGGGGCGTTGGCTACACCTTC
v_call: TRBV5-1; clone_size: -; d_call: -; j_call: TRBJ1-2; cdr3_aa: CASSLRVGYGYTF; cdr3_nt: TGCGCCAGCAGCTTGCGGGTTGGCTATGGCTACACCTTC
v_call: TRBV18; clone_size: -; d_call: -; j_call: TRBJ1-2; cdr3_aa: CASSPNRVWGYTF; cdr3_nt: TGTGCCAGCTCGCCAAACAGGGTTTGGGGCTACACCTTC
v_call: TRBV4-1; clone_size: -; d_call: TRBD2; j_call: TRBJ2-5; cdr3_aa: CASSQLQTGLAGEETQYF; cdr3_nt: TGCGCCAGCAGCCAACTACAGACGGGACTAGCGGGAGAGGAGACCCAGTACTTC
v_call: TRBV6-5; clone_size: -; d_call: TRBD1; j_call: TRBJ1-6; cdr3_aa: CASSYEQGNSPLHF; cdr3_nt: TGTGCCAGCAGTTATGAACAGGGGAATTCACCCCTCCACTTT
v_call: TRBV10-2; clone_size: -; d_call: TRBD1; j_call: TRBJ2-5; cdr3_aa: CASRGTGARQETQYF; cdr3_nt: TGCGCCAGCAGGGGGACAGGGGCTCGTCAAGAGACCCAGTACTTC
v_call: TRBV28; clone_size: -; d_call: -; j_call: TRBJ1-5; cdr3_aa: CASSFRAGSNQPQHF; cdr3_nt: TGTGCCAGCAGTTTCCGAGCAGGGAGCAATCAGCCCCAGCATTTT
v_call: TRBV11-2; clone_size: -; d_call: -; j_call: TRBJ2-1; cdr3_aa: CASSLAPGIRVDEQFF; cdr3_nt: TGTGCCAGCAGCTTAGCCCCGGGAATAAGGGTCGATGAGCAGTTCTTC
v_call: TRBV11-2; clone_size: -; d_call: TRBD1; j_call: TRBJ1-1; cdr3_aa: CASSPTGTANTEAFF; cdr3_nt: TGTGCCAGCAGCCCAACCGGGACAGCGAACACTGAAGCTTTCTTT
v_call: TRBV28; clone_size: -; d_call: -; j_call: TRBJ2-5; cdr3_aa: CASRPLGAISQETQYF; cdr3_nt: TGTGCCAGCAGACCTCTAGGGGCGATTTCACAAGAGACCCAGTACTTC
v_call: TRBV10-1; clone_size: -; d_call: TRBD1; j_call: TRBJ2-7; cdr3_aa: CASSNRGVYEQYF; cdr3_nt: TGCGCCAGCAGTAACAGGGGGGTCTACGAGCAGTACTTC
v_call: TRBV7-8; clone_size: -; d_call: -; j_call: TRBJ1-5; cdr3_aa: CASSLDQGRQPQHF; cdr3_nt: TGTGCCAGCAGCTTAGACCAGGGAAGACAGCCCCAGCATTTT
v_call: TRBV10-3; clone_size: -; d_call: -; j_call: TRBJ1-2; cdr3_aa: CAITPQPNYGYTF; cdr3_nt: TGTGCCATCACCCCACAGCCTAACTATGGCTACACCTTC
v_call: TRBV5-4; clone_size: -; d_call: -; j_call: TRBJ2-1; cdr3_aa: CASSPLRVSNEQFF; cdr3_nt: TGTGCCAGCAGCCCTCTCAGGGTATCCAATGAGCAGTTCTTC
v_call: TRBV19; clone_size: few; d_call: TRBD1; j_call: TRBJ2-5; cdr3_aa: CASSTTGASVETQYF; cdr3_nt: TGTGCCAGTAGTACGACAGGGGCCTCAGTGGAGACCCAGTACTTC
v_call: TRBV13; clone_size: -; d_call: TRBD2; j_call: TRBJ2-3; cdr3_aa: CASSRSGGGFRDTQYF; cdr3_nt: TGTGCCAGCAGCCGGTCGGGCGGGGGATTCAGAGATACGCAGTATTTT
v_call: TRBV29-1; clone_size: -; d_call: TRBD1; j_call: TRBJ1-5; cdr3_aa: CSVSEGAEGQPQHF; cdr3_nt: TGCAGCGTATCCGAGGGGGCGGAGGGTCAGCCCCAGCATTTT
v_call: TRBV28; clone_size: few; d_call: TRBD1; j_call: TRBJ1-6; cdr3_aa: CASSLGQGGNSPLHF; cdr3_nt: TGTGCCAGCAGTTTGGGACAGGGAGGTAATTCACCCCTCCACTTT
v_call: TRBV28; clone_size: -; d_call: -; j_call: TRBJ2-7; cdr3_aa: CASRAHHGEQYF; cdr3_nt: TGTGCCAGCAGGGCCCATCACGGGGAGCAGTACTTC
v_call: TRBV3-1/TRBV3-2; clone_size: -; d_call: TRBD2; j_call: TRBJ2-1; cdr3_aa: CASSRLAGGLNEQFF; cdr3_nt: TGTGCCAGCAGTCGTCTAGCGGGAGGGCTGAATGAGCAGTTCTTC
v_call: TRBV7-8; clone_size: -; d_call: TRBD1; j_call: TRBJ1-4; cdr3_aa: CASSPAVTGLGEKLFF; cdr3_nt: TGTGCCAGCAGCCCGGCAGTGACAGGGCTCGGTGAAAAACTGTTTTTT
v_call: TRBV5-4; clone_size: -; d_call: TRBD1; j_call: TRBJ1-1; cdr3_aa: CASSFRDSEAFF; cdr3_nt: TGTGCCAGCAGCTTCCGGGACAGTGAAGCTTTCTTT
v_call: TRBV30; clone_size: -; d_call: -; j_call: TRBJ1-1; cdr3_aa: CAWSGPSRSTEAFF; cdr3_nt: TGTGCCTGGAGTGGACCTAGCCGGAGCACTGAAGCTTTCTTT
v_call: TRBV28; clone_size: -; d_call: TRBD1; j_call: TRBJ1-5; cdr3_aa: CASRRDREDQPQHF; cdr3_nt: TGTGCCAGCAGACGTGACAGGGAGGATCAGCCCCAGCATTTT
v_call: TRBV28; clone_size: -; d_call: -; j_call: TRBJ1-2; cdr3_aa: CASSPQGYGYTF; cdr3_nt: TGTGCCAGCAGTCCCCAGGGCTATGGCTACACCTTC
v_call: TRBV7-3; clone_size: -; d_call: -; j_call: TRBJ1-5; cdr3_aa: CASSPKEGRALPWYSNQPQHF; cdr3_nt: TGTGCCAGCAGCCCAAAGGAGGGGCGGGCCCTCCCATGGTATAGCAATCAGCCCCAGCATTTT
v_call: TRBV15; clone_size: -; d_call: -; j_call: TRBJ1-5; cdr3_aa: CATPGVGNQPQHF; cdr3_nt: TGTGCTACGCCGGGGGTTGGCAATCAGCCCCAGCATTTT
v_call: TRBV25-1; clone_size: -; d_call: TRBD1; j_call: TRBJ1-5; cdr3_aa: CASSEGQGENSNQPQHF; cdr3_nt: TGTGCCAGCAGTGAAGGACAGGGGGAGAATAGCAATCAGCCCCAGCATTTT
v_call: TRBV11-2; clone_size: -; d_call: -; j_call: TRBJ1-3; cdr3_aa: CASSTPGNTIYF; cdr3_nt: TGTGCCAGCAGCACACCGGGAAACACCATATATTTT
v_call: TRBV9; clone_size: once; d_call: TRBD2; j_call: TRBJ2-3; cdr3_aa: CASSSVLAGPAIDTQYF; cdr3_nt: TGTGCCAGCAGCTCCGTACTAGCGGGTCCGGCCATTGATACGCAGTATTTT
v_call: TRBV11-2; clone_size: many; d_call: -; j_call: TRBJ2-5; cdr3_aa: CASSLAGYRTQYF; cdr3_nt: TGTGCCAGCAGCTTAGCGGGTTATCGGACCCAGTACTTC
v_call: TRBV15; clone_size: -; d_call: -; j_call: TRBJ1-4; cdr3_aa: CATSRGEKLFF; cdr3_nt: TGTGCCACCAGCCGCGGAGAAAAACTGTTTTTT
v_call: TRBV28; clone_size: once; d_call: TRBD1; j_call: TRBJ1-1; cdr3_aa: CASSKQGITEAFF; cdr3_nt: TGTGCCAGCAGCAAACAGGGGATCACTGAAGCTTTCTTT
v_call: TRBV3-1/TRBV3-2; clone_size: -; d_call: TRBD2; j_call: TRBJ2-1; cdr3_aa: CASTPPSGGSNEQFF; cdr3_nt: TGTGCCAGCACCCCCCCCAGCGGGGGATCCAATGAGCAGTTCTTC
v_call: TRBV30; clone_size: -; d_call: TRBD1; j_call: TRBJ1-6; cdr3_aa: CAWSGDSQLGSPLHF; cdr3_nt: TGTGCCTGGAGTGGGGACAGCCAGCTAGGTTCACCCCTCCACTTT
v_call: TRBV19; clone_size: -; d_call: -; j_call: TRBJ1-2; cdr3_aa: CASSISSPYGYTF; cdr3_nt: TGTGCCAGTAGTATTTCGTCCCCCTATGGCTACACCTTC